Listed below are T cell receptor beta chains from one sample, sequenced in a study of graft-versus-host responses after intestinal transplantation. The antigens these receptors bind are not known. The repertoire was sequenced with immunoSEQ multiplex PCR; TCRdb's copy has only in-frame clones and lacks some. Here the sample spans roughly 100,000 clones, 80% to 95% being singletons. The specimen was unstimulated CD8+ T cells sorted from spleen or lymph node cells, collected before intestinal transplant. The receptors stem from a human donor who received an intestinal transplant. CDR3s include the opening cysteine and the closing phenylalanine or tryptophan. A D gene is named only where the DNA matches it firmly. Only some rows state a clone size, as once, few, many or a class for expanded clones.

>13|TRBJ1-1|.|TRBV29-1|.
CSVEVGQDTEAFF
TGCAGCGTTGAAGTCGGGCAGGACACTGAAGCTTTCTTT
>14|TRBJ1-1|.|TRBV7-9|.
CASSSSGSPLGAFF
TGTGCCAGCAGCTCCTCCGGCAGCCCGCTAGGGGCTTTCTTT
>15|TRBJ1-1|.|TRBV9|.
CASTPSQGKGTEAFF
TGTGCCAGCACCCCTTCGCAGGGGAAGGGGACTGAAGCTTTCTTT
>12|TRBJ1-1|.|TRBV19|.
CASSRWGTEAFF
TGTGCCAGTAGTAGATGGGGTACTGAAGCTTTCTTT
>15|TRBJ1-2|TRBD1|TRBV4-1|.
CASSQTGTAGNGYTF
TGCGCCAGCAGCCAGACCGGGACAGCTGGGAATGGCTACACCTTC
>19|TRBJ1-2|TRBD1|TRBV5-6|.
CASSVEQDRLKLSVDGYTF
TGTGCCAGCAGCGTTGAGCAGGACAGGCTCAAACTATCAGTGGATGGCTACACCTTC
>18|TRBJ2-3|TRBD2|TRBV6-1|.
CASSDVAGGRSSTDTQYF
TGTGCCAGCAGTGATGTAGCGGGGGGGAGATCTAGCACAGATACGCAGTATTTT
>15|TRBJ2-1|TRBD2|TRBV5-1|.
CASSLGLAGVDEQFF
TGCGCCAGCAGCTTGGGGTTAGCGGGGGTCGATGAGCAGTTCTTC
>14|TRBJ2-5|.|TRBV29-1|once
CSAAHREYQETQYF
TGCAGCGCAGCCCACAGGGAGTACCAAGAGACCCAGTACTTC
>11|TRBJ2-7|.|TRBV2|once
CASRLQAAEDF
TGTGCCAGCAGATTACAGGCCGCAGAGGACTTC
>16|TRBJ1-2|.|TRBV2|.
CASSSQPETGPYGYTF
TGTGCCAGCAGCTCCCAGCCCGAGACAGGCCCCTATGGCTACACCTTC
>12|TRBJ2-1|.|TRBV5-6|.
CASSSRTPWEFF
TGTGCCAGCAGCTCAAGGACTCCCTGGGAGTTCTTC
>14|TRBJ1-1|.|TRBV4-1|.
CASSQEGRDTEAFF
TGCGCCAGCAGCCAAGAGGGCAGGGACACTGAAGCTTTCTTT
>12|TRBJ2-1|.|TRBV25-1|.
CASSLAINEQFF
TGTGCCAGCAGTTTGGCTATCAATGAGCAGTTCTTC
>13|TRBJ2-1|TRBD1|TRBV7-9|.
CASSLGDSNEQFF
TGTGCCAGCAGCTTAGGGGACAGCAATGAGCAGTTCTTC
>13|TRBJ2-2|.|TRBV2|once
CASGDTGNGELFF
TGTGCCAGCGGGGATACAGGGAACGGGGAGCTGTTTTTT
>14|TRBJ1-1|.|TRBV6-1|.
CASSGVFMNTEAFF
TGTGCCAGCAGCGGGGTCTTCATGAACACTGAAGCTTTCTTT
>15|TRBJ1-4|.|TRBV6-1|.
CASSEWDGGFEKLFF
TGTGCCAGCAGTGAGTGGGACGGGGGGTTTGAAAAACTGTTTTTT
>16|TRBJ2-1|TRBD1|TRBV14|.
CASSQEVTGAYNEQFF
TGTGCCAGCAGCCAAGAAGTTACAGGGGCGTACAATGAGCAGTTCTTC
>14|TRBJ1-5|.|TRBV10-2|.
CASSDGYANQPQHF
TGCGCCAGCAGTGATGGGTATGCCAATCAGCCCCAGCATTTT
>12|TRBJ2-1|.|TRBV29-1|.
CSVEVSGNEQFF
TGCAGCGTTGAAGTTTCAGGAAATGAGCAGTTCTTC
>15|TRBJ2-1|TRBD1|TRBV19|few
CASSMVGDSYNEQFF
TGTGCCAGTAGTATGGTGGGGGACAGCTACAATGAGCAGTTCTTC